This T cell receptor (beta chain) was identified in a study of glioma-infiltrating T cells after dendritic cell vaccination (TCRdb year 2016). With respect to the entire study: The cohort included 15 or so glioblastoma patients drawn from Phase I and II dendritic cell vaccination trials, of whom 9 were newly diagnosed and 6 had recurrent disease. Patients received autologous tumor lysate-pulsed dendritic cell vaccination between about 2002 and 2013. To make the vaccine, monocyte-derived dendritic cells were cultured for approximately 7 days with IL-4 and GM-CSF and then pulsed overnight with autologous tumor lysate. Each patient was given three intradermal dendritic cell vaccine injections, spaced two weeks apart, in the arm below the axilla. In glioblastoma patients vaccinated with dendritic cells, deep sequencing of TCR beta CDR3 regions served to measure tumor-infiltrating lymphocyte content and to compare repertoires between tumor and blood. Survival after dendritic cell vaccination was correlated with TCR sequencing metrics, such as TIL content and the overlap between tumor and blood repertoires.

Concerning this clone: Its recognized antigen is unknown. Base-call qualities are not available, and no considerably larger clone is one nucleotide away.

Using the immunoSEQ assay, TCRB CDR3 regions were amplified from roughly 2 micrograms of genomic DNA, or from all available DNA when less than that was on hand. The multiplex PCR employed 60 forward primers targeting TCR V beta segments and 13 reverse primers targeting J beta segments. Synthetic control templates were spiked into each sample at limiting dilution to estimate reads per starting template. Sequencing produced 87 bp reads on the Illumina HiSeq System. Per the original workflow: To remove PCR and sequencing errors, closely related sequences were merged with a nearest neighbor algorithm. TCR overlap was defined as the percentage of unique tumor TCR beta sequences that were also present in the same patient's peripheral blood. The table comes from immuneACCESS by way of TCRdb, which keeps in-frame sequences with V and J called. Part of the clones is missing from these tables; in studies checked, under half for an unresolved V gene and the rest for unknown reasons. V and J calls and clone size are those listed in that table; D and trimming were worked out from the DNA. The table for this sample lists more than 45,000 clones; about 80% of them were counted only once. The ten largest clones represent about 15% of the sample.

Paper-wide results and their limitations: The cohort was small and heterogeneous, only a few patients had full blood and tumor sets, and even fewer had initial-recurrent tumor pairs. Higher estimated pretreatment TIL content predicted longer time to progression and overall survival after dendritic cell vaccination. No direct relationship between TCR clonality and survival was found, suggesting a diverse polyclonal response may matter. The three-group TCR overlap response model was described as speculative and requiring prospective validation.

The cysteine opens and the phenylalanine closes a CDR3 of 13 amino acids. Only the CDR3 portion is preserved as DNA: 39 bases, with reading frame beginning at the first base. The V and J ends are trimmed by 1 base and 4 bases, leaving 5 bases between them. Reading the germline V gene gives CDR1 ENHRY and CDR2 SYGVKD. The label giving this sample's time point can be read as: after dendritic cell vaccination, including at tumor progression/relapse. Patients were selected for having adequate residual fresh-frozen tumor tissue and more than two years of available survival data. An isocitrate dehydrogenase mutation was not carried by any of the glioblastoma patients, although molecular status was otherwise variable. PBMC were collected before vaccination, two weeks after the third vaccination, and at tumor progression if progression occurred. The Qiagen DNeasy Blood extraction Kit was used to extract genomic DNA.

The source was blood, collected after dendritic cell vaccination. The TCR sequence derives from a human donor with glioblastoma. The V and J genes are TRBV10-3 and TRBJ1-5; the D gene is unclear. DNA sequence: TGTGCCATCAGTGAGTTTCCAAATCAGCCCCAGCATTTT. Its product reads: CAISEFPNQPQHF.